The rows below give T cell receptor beta chains drawn from one sample of a study of radiotherapy plus CTLA-4 blockade in lung cancer. Clones were sequenced by immunoSEQ multiplex PCR, and TCRdb holds only the in-frame ones, with some missing. The sample has about 68,000 clones; less than 80% are singletons. The starting material was peripheral blood, obtained from a patient treated with radiotherapy plus ipilimumab. The receptors stem from a human donor with non-small cell lung cancer who had a complete response to radiotherapy plus ipilimumab. The CDR3 runs from the conserved cysteine through the conserved F or W. Fields, in order: CDR3 length, clone size, D gene, V gene, J gene, CDR3 DNA, CDR3 protein. D genes are given only for firm matches. Expanded clones are given a class, and other clones once, few, many or no size at all.

13	-	-	TRBV14	TRBJ1-1	TGTGCCAGCAGCCAAGATCGGTTCCCTGAAGCTTTCTTT	CASSQDRFPEAFF
20	once	TRBD1	TRBV4-1	TRBJ1-3	TGCGCCAGCAGCCAAGATATAGGGGAGGGGGCTCCGGTTCCTGGAAACACCATATATTTT	CASSQDIGEGAPVPGNTIYF
14	-	-	TRBV19	TRBJ1-4	TGTGCCAGTAGTATCGGGCAACAAAATGAAAAACTGTTTTTT	CASSIGQQNEKLFF
13	-	-	TRBV30	TRBJ1-5	TGTGCCTGGAGCCCCTCTCGGGATCAGCCCCAGCATTTT	CAWSPSRDQPQHF
13	few	-	TRBV27	TRBJ2-1	TGTGCCAGCAGTAGCCAGGGGAGGGGTGAGCAGTTCTTC	CASSSQGRGEQFF
15	-	TRBD2	TRBV9	TRBJ2-5	TGTGCCAGCAGCGTAGATAGCGGGAGGGGAGAGACCCAGTACTTC	CASSVDSGRGETQYF
12	-	TRBD2	TRBV11-3	TRBJ2-1	TGTGCCAGCAGCCGGGAGGGCGGTGAGCAGTTCTTC	CASSREGGEQFF
15	few	-	TRBV5-6	TRBJ1-2	TGTGCCAGCAGCTTGGTCGGGGGTTCAGTCTATGGCTACACCTTC	CASSLVGGSVYGYTF
14	once	-	TRBV25-1	TRBJ1-1	TGTGCCAGCAGACCGACAGACAGGAGCACTGAAGCTTTCTTT	CASRPTDRSTEAFF
15	-	-	TRBV6-5	TRBJ1-3	TGTGCCAGCAGTAACAACAGGGCACTAGGAAACACCATATATTTT	CASSNNRALGNTIYF
15	once	-	TRBV5-1	TRBJ1-5	TGCGCCAGCAGCTTGGGTCTGAGCCCGAATCAGCCCCAGCATTTT	CASSLGLSPNQPQHF
14	-	-	TRBV2	TRBJ1-2	TGTGCCAGCAGTGAAAGTCAAACTAACTATGGCTACACCTTC	CASSESQTNYGYTF
14	once	-	TRBV6-5	TRBJ1-5	TGTGCCAGCAGCTACTCCCAGGGAGTTCAGCCCCAGCATTTT	CASSYSQGVQPQHF
12	-	-	TRBV19	TRBJ1-3	TGTGCCAGTGGGGTATATGGAAACACCATATATTTT	CASGVYGNTIYF
14	-	-	TRBV7-9	TRBJ1-2	TGTGCCAGCAGCCCCCGGGACGGAGACTATGGCTACACCTTC	CASSPRDGDYGYTF
14	few	-	TRBV7-9	TRBJ2-1	TGTGCCAGCAGCTCCAACCAAGCATACAATGAGCAGTTCTTC	CASSSNQAYNEQFF
14	-	-	TRBV7-9	TRBJ2-5	TGTGCCAGCAGCACTGGACACCAAGGAGAGACCCAGTACTTC	CASSTGHQGETQYF
13	-	-	TRBV7-6	TRBJ1-1	TGTGCCAGCAGCTTAGCGCAGGGAACTGAAGCTTTCTTT	CASSLAQGTEAFF
15	-	TRBD1	TRBV5-5	TRBJ1-6	TGTGCCAGCAGCTTAGGGACAGGGGGGCTGGCACCCCTCCACTTT	CASSLGTGGLAPLHF
16	-	TRBD1	TRBV19	TRBJ1-2	TGTGCCAGTAGTTTGGGGGGGACAGGGTTTCTCGGCGGCTACACCTTC	CASSLGGTGFLGGYTF
14	-	-	TRBV10-3	TRBJ1-3	TGTGCCATCAGTCTAAGCCAAGATGGAAACACCATATATTTT	CAISLSQDGNTIYF
14	-	-	TRBV5-1	TRBJ2-1	TGCGCCAGCAGCGGACAGCAAGTTGGCAATGAGCAGTTCTTC	CASSGQQVGNEQFF
13	-	-	TRBV10-2	TRBJ2-2	TGCGCCAGCCTCGAAGCAGGGGCCGGGGAGCTGTTTTTT	CASLEAGAGELFF
14	-	TRBD1	TRBV18	TRBJ2-7	TGTGCCAGCTCGGAGGGACAGGGAGGCTACGAGCAGTACTTC	CASSEGQGGYEQYF
13	once	TRBD1	TRBV7-9	TRBJ1-1	TGTGCCAGCAGCCAACAGGGGACGACTGAAGCTTTCTTT	CASSQQGTTEAFF
16	-	TRBD2	TRBV19	TRBJ2-1	TGTGCCAGTAGTACAAGATGGCTAGCGGGAGTCAATGAGCAGTTCTTC	CASSTRWLAGVNEQFF
17	-	TRBD1	TRBV7-9	TRBJ2-6	TGTGCCAGCAGCTTGAGGACAGGGGTGGATGGGGCCAACGTCCTGACTTTC	CASSLRTGVDGANVLTF
13	-	-	TRBV7-9	TRBJ2-1	TGTGCCAGCAGCCCGGGGACCTACAATGAGCAGTTCTTC	CASSPGTYNEQFF
13	few	-	TRBV5-8	TRBJ2-1	TGTGCCAGCAGCCTGGACAGCCCCGGGGGGCAGTTCTTC	CASSLDSPGGQFF
17	-	-	TRBV30	TRBJ1-5	TGTGCCTGGAGTGGACCCCCGGCAGGAAGGAGCAATCAGCCCCAGCATTTT	CAWSGPPAGRSNQPQHF
13	-	-	TRBV11-2	TRBJ2-6	TGTGCCAGCAGCCCTACAGGGGCCAACGTCCTGACTTTC	CASSPTGANVLTF
14	once	-	TRBV12-5	TRBJ2-1	TGTGCTAGTGGGGCCCCCGTTCAGTACAATGAGCAGTTCTTC	CASGAPVQYNEQFF
15	-	-	TRBV27	TRBJ2-5	TGTGCCAGCAGTTCCCTCTTAGACCTACAAGAGACCCAGTACTTC	CASSSLLDLQETQYF
14	few	-	TRBV5-1	TRBJ1-2	TGCGCCAGCAGCTTGGTTCCAGCAGAGGATGGCTACACCTTC	CASSLVPAEDGYTF
13	-	-	TRBV7-2	TRBJ1-2	TGTGCCAGCAGCCCTAATTCAGGGTATGGCTACACCTTC	CASSPNSGYGYTF
14	few	-	TRBV29-1	TRBJ1-1	TGCAGCGTCGCCCCCAGGGCAGGGAGCACTGAAGCTTTCTTT	CSVAPRAGSTEAFF
16	-	-	TRBV7-9	TRBJ1-3	TGTGCCACTAGTCGGGCAGGGGAATATTCTGGAAACACCATATATTTT	CATSRAGEYSGNTIYF
14	once	-	TRBV18	TRBJ1-1	TGTGCCAGCTCACCAAGTTCAGCCCCCGAGGGAGCTTTCTTT	CASSPSSAPEGAFF
17	-	TRBD1	TRBV6-1	TRBJ2-5	TGTGCCAGCAGTGAGGGGTGGGACAGGGTAGTGAGGGAGACCCAGTACTTC	CASSEGWDRVVRETQYF
16	-	TRBD1	TRBV6-4	TRBJ2-6	TGTGCCAGCAGCCGGGACAGGCTCTCTGGGGCCAACGTCCTGACTTTC	CASSRDRLSGANVLTF